This entry lists 22 T cell receptor beta chains sequenced from one sample in a study of blood T cell repertoires in COVID-19. Clones were read by immunoSEQ multiplex PCR, and TCRdb kept only the in-frame ones, dropping some. The sample has 70,000 or so clones; 76% are singletons. The sample was peripheral blood. The receptors were gathered from a man aged 60 to 75 with COVID-19, enrolled during active disease.

This rearrangement joins TRBV5-1 to TRBJ2-2, with 12 bases that match TRBD2. There are 15 residues in the CDR3. Trimming at V came to 5 bases and at J to 2 bases, leaving 1 base not matched to a gene. Germline loops: CDR1 SGHRS, CDR2 YFSETQ. CDR3 amino acids: CASRLAGGNTGELFF. The CDR3 DNA reads TGCGCCAGCAGACTAGCGGGGGGTAACACCGGGGAGCTGTTTTTT.

This clone was seen just once. This sequence joins TRBV3-1 (or the pseudogene TRBV3-2) and TRBJ2-3; D is undetermined. V was cut by 0 bases and J by 2 bases, with 6 bases left in between. The CDR3 covers 14 residues. Germline CDR1 LGHDT, CDR2 YNNKEL (reference sequence). The CDR3 nucleotides read TGTGCCAGCAGCCAAGAAAGAGCCACAGATACGCAGTATTTT. As protein: CASSQERATDTQYF.

The chain recombines TRBV11-2 with TRBJ2-2; 7 bases align to TRBD2. CDR1 and CDR2 (germline): SGHAT, FQNNGV. Losses at the gene ends were 3 bases for V and 11 bases for J; bases not matched to a gene: 9. The CDR3 is 14 residues long. CDR3 amino acids: CASSLGLRVNELFF. The CDR3 coding sequence is TGTGCCAGCAGCTTGGGACTAAGGGTAAACGAGCTGTTTTTT.

This clone has only one observation. This rearrangement joins TRBV28 to TRBJ1-1; TRBD1 might be the D (6 bases). CDR3 length equals 13 residues. V dropped 8 bases and J dropped 3 bases, with 13 bases sitting between them. CDR1 is MDHEN, CDR2 SYDVKM, per germline. The CDR3 sequence: CASGGILDTEAFF. For the CDR3, the DNA is TGTGCCAGCGGGGGCATCTTGGACACTGAAGCTTTCTTT.

The rearrangement links TRBV11-3 to TRBJ2-1; TRBD1 agrees at 10 bases. There are 17 residues in the CDR3. Germline CDR1 and CDR2: SGHNT and YENEEA. The J segment lost 4 bases and the V segment lost 4 bases, leaving 10 bases of the junction unmatched. DNA for the CDR3: TGTGCCAGCAGCTCGGGGACGGGGACAGGGGCTTACAATGAGCAGTTCTTC. Translation gives CASSSGTGTGAYNEQFF.

V usage is TRBV27 and J usage is TRBJ2-7; D might be TRBD2 (6 bases). This CDR3 has 13 amino acids. Germline V lookup: CDR1 MNHEY, CDR2 SMNVEV (reference sequence). Trimming took 3 bases from V and 2 from J, leaving 8 bases between them. CDR3 DNA: TGTGCCAGCAGTTTCGGGGAGGCCTACGAGCAGTACTTC. This codes for CASSFGEAYEQYF.

This clone came up once. The rearrangement links TRBV28 to TRBJ2-2; perhaps TRBD1 as D (5 bases). Trimming removed 7 bases at V and 7 bases at J, with 13 bases between. The CDR3 covers 13 residues. Looked up from germline, CDR1 is MDHEN and CDR2 is SYDVKM. The CDR3 region is CASKGYRFGELFF. CDR3 bases: TGTGCCAGCAAGGGGTACAGGTTCGGGGAGCTGTTTTTT.

The chain carries TRBV9 and TRBJ2-1; D is possibly TRBD1 (6 bases). CDR1 and CDR2 (germline): SGDLS, YYNGEE. This CDR3 is built from 14 residues. V lost 4 bases, J lost 5 bases, and 13 bases lay in between. The CDR3 DNA sequence: TGTGCCAGCAGCTTACGGGACACACACAATGAGCAGTTCTTC. It encodes CASSLRDTHNEQFF.

V gene TRBV5-5 combines with J gene TRBJ2-7; D gene unclear. Germline V CDR1 and CDR2: SGHKS, YYEKEE (reference sequence). Between the trimmed V and J ends, which lost 4 bases and 7 bases, there was a span of 12 bases. The CDR3 contains 12 residues. CDR3 region: CASSPYLEEQYF. The CDR3 nucleotides are TGTGCCAGCAGCCCTTACCTAGAGGAGCAGTACTTC.

The rearrangement joins TRBV30 to TRBJ1-5; D is ambiguous. The V and J ends lost 2 bases and 5 bases respectively, with 10 bases between them. The germline V gene has CDR1 GTSNPN and CDR2 SVGIG (reference sequence). The CDR3 spans 13 residues. The CDR3 DNA follows: TGTGCCTGGAGTACAAGAGAGGATCAGCCCCAGCATTTT. This encodes CAWSTREDQPQHF.

The rearrangement joins TRBV30 to TRBJ2-7, with 11 positions matching TRBD2. With 3 bases clipped from V and 5 bases from J, the junction kept 9 bases outside the gene matches. Germline V gene data show CDR1 as GTSNPN and CDR2 as SVGIG (reference sequence). CDR3 length: 15 amino acids. The CDR3 sequence is CAWRGLAALGNEQYF. The CDR3 nucleotides are TGTGCCTGGAGGGGACTAGCGGCTTTAGGGAACGAGCAGTACTTC.

This clone was seen just once. This chain uses TRBV7-2 with TRBJ2-1; possible D gene TRBD2, 6 bases. Looked up from germline, CDR1 is SGHTA and CDR2 is FQGNSA. The CDR3 runs to 16 residues. Trimming cost V 5 bases and J 4 bases, with 18 bases left between them. This chain's CDR3 is CASSLHRDSLYNEQFF. In DNA form, the CDR3 reads TGTGCCAGCAGCCTGCACCGGGACTCCTTATACAATGAGCAGTTCTTC.

The rearrangement uses TRBV7-2 and TRBJ1-6; 9 bases match TRBD1. CDR1 and CDR2 from the germline V gene are SGHTA and FQGNSA. The CDR3 has 15 amino acids. The V segment lost 3 bases and the J segment 11 bases; nucleotides outside the gene matches: 8. The CDR3 sequence is CASSFGQGREAPLHF. CDR3 sequence (DNA): TGTGCCAGCAGCTTCGGACAGGGGAGGGAAGCACCCCTCCACTTT. Together with reference TRBV7-2 and TRBJ1-6, the CDR3 gives the full variable domain: GAGVSQSPSNKVTEKGKDVELRCDPISGHTALYWYRQSLGQGLEFLIYFQGNSAPDKSGLPSDRFSAERTGGSVSTLTIQRTQQEDSAVYLCASSFGQGREAPLHFGNGTRLTVT.

The genes are TRBV24-1 and TRBJ1-2; TRBD1 matches at 7 bases. CDR1 is KGHDR, CDR2 SFDVKD, per germline. The junction had 6 bases not matched to a gene; V was cut back by 10 bases and J by 8 bases. There are 11 residues in the CDR3. In DNA, the CDR3 is TGTGCCACTGGGACAGCGGAAGGCTACACCTTC. Translated, it gives CATGTAEGYTF.

This clone has only a few counts. The chain employs TRBV28 and TRBJ1-6; 12 bases match TRBD1. CDR3 length: 16 amino acids. Losses at the gene ends were 4 bases for V and 6 bases for J; bases not matched to a gene: 4. Looked up from germline, CDR1 is MDHEN and CDR2 is SYDVKM. DNA of the CDR3: TGTGCCAGCAGTTGGGACAGGGGGCTCCGTAATTCACCCCTCCACTTT. This sequence encodes CASSWDRGLRNSPLHF.

Ten or more counts support this clone. The J gene is TRBJ1-1, the V gene TRBV19; tentatively, D is TRBD1 (6 bases). This CDR3 is built from 15 residues. The V gene's germline CDR1 is LNHDA and CDR2 SQIVND (reference sequence). V was cut by 3 bases and J by 5 bases, with 16 bases left in between. The CDR3 here is CASSMGAGVITEAFF. In DNA, the CDR3 is TGTGCCAGTAGTATGGGGGCGGGGGTTATAACTGAAGCTTTCTTT.

This clone was seen once. The rearrangement uses TRBV19 and TRBJ2-1; 13 bases map to TRBD2. The CDR3 covers 16 residues. Trimming removed 3 bases from V and 9 bases from J; junction bases left unmatched: 8. Germline CDR1 LNHDA, CDR2 SQIVND (reference sequence). The chain's CDR3 is CASSMILAGGPGEQFF. The CDR3 DNA sequence: TGTGCCAGTAGTATGATACTAGCGGGAGGGCCGGGTGAGCAGTTCTTC. Filled out from reference TRBV19 and TRBJ2-1, the complete variable domain reads DGGITQSPKYLFRKEGQNVTLSCEQNLNHDAMYWYRQDPGQGLRLIYYSQIVNDFQKGDIAEGYSVSREKKESFPLTVTSAQKNPTAFYLCASSMILAGGPGEQFFGPGTRLTVL.

The count of this clone is one. The CDR3 region has the DNA TGTGCCAGCAGTGAACAGATTAATGAAAAACTGTTTTTT. As protein: CASSEQINEKLFF. This chain links TRBV6-1 with TRBJ1-4; D is ambiguous. The CDR3 loop spans 13 amino acids. Germline CDR1 reads MNHNS; CDR2 reads SASEGT. The V gene lost 2 bases and the J gene lost 4 bases, with 5 bases spanning the gap.

The V gene is TRBV4-1, the J gene TRBJ2-5; 11 bases match TRBD2. The CDR3 spans 17 residues. Trimming took 4 bases from V and 5 from J; bases not matched to a gene: 12. Germline V CDR1 and CDR2: MGHRA, YSYEKL. In nucleotides, the CDR3 is TGCGCCAGCAGCCTCCGGGTCATAGCGGGGGGGGAGGAGACCCAGTACTTC. It codes for CASSLRVIAGGEETQYF.

V usage is TRBV9 and J usage is TRBJ2-2; 9 nucleotides agree with TRBD2. CDR1 SGDLS and CDR2 YYNGEE come from the germline V gene. CDR3 length: 14 residues. V lost 3 bases, J lost 8 bases, and 5 bases stayed unmatched. CDR3: CASSAGTSLGELFF. CDR3 bases: TGTGCCAGCAGCGCCGGGACTAGCCTAGGGGAGCTGTTTTTT.

This clone was counted a few times. The chain combines TRBV15 with TRBJ2-7; 12 positions agree with TRBD2. V lost 0 bases to trimming and J lost 4 bases; unmatched junction nucleotides: 4. The V gene's germline CDR1 is LNHNV and CDR2 YYDKDF (reference sequence). The CDR3 is 16 amino acids. The CDR3 loop reads CATSRDRLAGGYEQYF. The CDR3 DNA sequence: TGTGCCACCAGCAGAGATCGGCTAGCGGGAGGGTACGAGCAGTACTTC.

This sequence joins TRBV6-5 and TRBJ2-1; D is perhaps TRBD1 (6 bases). The V end was cut by 4 bases, the J end by 5 bases, with 12 bases between. This CDR3 is built from 14 residues. Germline values: CDR1 MNHEY, CDR2 SVGAGI. The CDR3 reads CASSSSGVNNEQFF. CDR3 DNA sequence: TGTGCCAGCAGTTCCTCAGGGGTAAACAATGAGCAGTTCTTC.